Listed below are T cell receptor beta chains from one sample, sequenced in a study of cytomegalovirus exposure and HLA in healthy donors. TCRdb keeps only in-frame clones here, not all; method: immunoSEQ multiplex PCR. This table has more than 95,000 clones, roughly 72% appearing once. The sample comprised PBMCs. All receptors come from a man aged 40-49 years in good health and CMV-seropositive. Each CDR3 is given with its conserved first and last residue. A D gene is named only where the DNA matches it firmly. Clone size is stated in some rows and not others, as once, few, many or a class when expanded.

v_gene: TRBV19
abundance: NA
j_gene: TRBJ2-3
d_gene: NA
CDR3nt: TGTGCCAGTAGTCCCCGGGCGGGTACGCAGTATTTT
CDR3aa: CASSPRAGTQYF

v_gene: TRBV5-1
abundance: NA
j_gene: TRBJ1-4
d_gene: TRBD1
CDR3nt: TGCGCCAGCAGCTTGAGCGGACAGGGGGCAGGGGAAAAACTGTTTTTT
CDR3aa: CASSLSGQGAGEKLFF

v_gene: TRBV27
abundance: NA
j_gene: TRBJ1-2
d_gene: NA
CDR3nt: TGTGCCAGCAGTTTAGGGGCATTCTATGGCTACACCTTC
CDR3aa: CASSLGAFYGYTF

v_gene: TRBV6-5
abundance: once
j_gene: TRBJ2-7
d_gene: TRBD1
CDR3nt: TGTGCCAGCAGTTACGGGACAGGGGCCACATACGAGCAGTACTTC
CDR3aa: CASSYGTGATYEQYF

v_gene: TRBV18
abundance: NA
j_gene: TRBJ2-7
d_gene: NA
CDR3nt: TGTGCCAGCTCACCGTCCGGGAGCTCCTACGAGCAGTACTTC
CDR3aa: CASSPSGSSYEQYF

v_gene: TRBV27
abundance: NA
j_gene: TRBJ1-5
d_gene: NA
CDR3nt: TGTGCCAGCAGTTCCGGACAGAATAGCAATCAGCCCCAGCATTTT
CDR3aa: CASSSGQNSNQPQHF

v_gene: TRBV4-1
abundance: few
j_gene: TRBJ1-6
d_gene: NA
CDR3nt: TGCGCCAGCAGCCAAGGCGACATTAATTCACCCCTCCACTTT
CDR3aa: CASSQGDINSPLHF

v_gene: TRBV5-4
abundance: few
j_gene: TRBJ2-5
d_gene: NA
CDR3nt: TGTGCCAGCAGCTTGGTTAACCAAGAGACCCAGTACTTC
CDR3aa: CASSLVNQETQYF

v_gene: TRBV11-3
abundance: NA
j_gene: TRBJ2-1
d_gene: TRBD2
CDR3nt: TGTGCCAGCAGCCCCCGGACTAGCGGGCCCTACAATGAGCAGTTCTTC
CDR3aa: CASSPRTSGPYNEQFF

v_gene: TRBV28
abundance: NA
j_gene: TRBJ2-2
d_gene: NA
CDR3nt: TGTGCTAGCAGCTCTCTGGGAGACACCGGGGAGCTGTTTTTT
CDR3aa: CASSSLGDTGELFF

v_gene: TRBV5-8
abundance: once
j_gene: TRBJ1-2
d_gene: NA
CDR3nt: TGTGCCAGCAGCTTGGGCAGGGGCTGGTATGGCTACACCTTC
CDR3aa: CASSLGRGWYGYTF

v_gene: TRBV30
abundance: NA
j_gene: TRBJ2-7
d_gene: TRBD1
CDR3nt: TGTGCCTGGAGCCCCTTAACGGGACAGGGGGCTTACGAGCAGTACTTC
CDR3aa: CAWSPLTGQGAYEQYF

v_gene: TRBV6-6
abundance: NA
j_gene: TRBJ2-3
d_gene: TRBD1
CDR3nt: TGTGCCACCTGGGACAGCCTAGCATCAGCGCAGTATTTT
CDR3aa: CATWDSLASAQYF

v_gene: TRBV7-6
abundance: NA
j_gene: TRBJ2-1
d_gene: TRBD2
CDR3nt: TGTGCCAGCAGCATATCTAGCGGGGGGATTTACAATGAGCAGTTCTTC
CDR3aa: CASSISSGGIYNEQFF

v_gene: TRBV6-1
abundance: few
j_gene: TRBJ1-5
d_gene: NA
CDR3nt: TGTGCCAGCAGTACCGGGACATACAATCAGCCCCAGCATTTT
CDR3aa: CASSTGTYNQPQHF

v_gene: TRBV6-1
abundance: NA
j_gene: TRBJ2-5
d_gene: TRBD1
CDR3nt: TGTGCCAGCAGCGAGACAGGGAAAGAGACCCAGTACTTC
CDR3aa: CASSETGKETQYF

v_gene: TRBV4-1
abundance: NA
j_gene: TRBJ2-2
d_gene: TRBD1
CDR3nt: TGCGCCAGCAGCCAAGTCGGCCAGGGGGCGGACACCGGGGAGCTGTTTTTT
CDR3aa: CASSQVGQGADTGELFF

v_gene: TRBV15
abundance: NA
j_gene: TRBJ2-2
d_gene: NA
CDR3nt: TGTGCCACCAGCAGAGATCGCGGGACCGGGGAGCTGTTTTTT
CDR3aa: CATSRDRGTGELFF

v_gene: TRBV30
abundance: few
j_gene: TRBJ1-6
d_gene: TRBD1
CDR3nt: TGTGCCTGGGGGGGGACAGGAAATTCACCCCTCCACTTT
CDR3aa: CAWGGTGNSPLHF

v_gene: TRBV11-2
abundance: NA
j_gene: TRBJ2-7
d_gene: TRBD2
CDR3nt: TGTGCCAGCAGCTTAGATCGGGGGGGTGACGAGCAGTACTTC
CDR3aa: CASSLDRGGDEQYF

v_gene: TRBV9
abundance: NA
j_gene: TRBJ1-2
d_gene: NA
CDR3nt: TGTGCCAGCAGCTTCACGGAGGGGATTGTCTATGGCTACACCTTC
CDR3aa: CASSFTEGIVYGYTF

v_gene: TRBV6-1
abundance: few
j_gene: TRBJ1-2
d_gene: NA
CDR3nt: TGTGCCAGCAGATACACGGGGAGGGGGGATGGCTACACCTTC
CDR3aa: CASRYTGRGDGYTF

v_gene: TRBV6-6
abundance: NA
j_gene: TRBJ2-1
d_gene: NA
CDR3nt: TGTGCCAGCAGTCCTACCGGAGCTACCTACAATGAGCAGTTCTTC
CDR3aa: CASSPTGATYNEQFF

v_gene: TRBV19
abundance: NA
j_gene: TRBJ1-3
d_gene: NA
CDR3nt: TGTGCCAGTAGTACAGGACACAACTCTGGAAACACCATATATTTT
CDR3aa: CASSTGHNSGNTIYF

v_gene: TRBV29-1
abundance: NA
j_gene: TRBJ1-4
d_gene: NA
CDR3nt: TGCAGCGTTGGAACAGGGAATGAAAAACTGTTTTTT
CDR3aa: CSVGTGNEKLFF

v_gene: TRBV27
abundance: NA
j_gene: TRBJ2-6
d_gene: TRBD1
CDR3nt: TGTGCCAGCAGCCCACTGCAGGGGGCATCCGGGGCCAACGTCCTGACTTTC
CDR3aa: CASSPLQGASGANVLTF

v_gene: TRBV4-2
abundance: NA
j_gene: TRBJ2-3
d_gene: TRBD1
CDR3nt: TGTGCCAGCAGCCAAGAGGGACAGGGGAACACAGATACGCAGTATTTT
CDR3aa: CASSQEGQGNTDTQYF

v_gene: TRBV7-7
abundance: once
j_gene: TRBJ2-1
d_gene: TRBD2
CDR3nt: TGTGCTAGCAGCACCGGAACTAGCGAGTACAATGAGCAGTTCTTC
CDR3aa: CASSTGTSEYNEQFF

v_gene: TRBV5-4
abundance: once
j_gene: TRBJ2-1
d_gene: NA
CDR3nt: TGTGCCAGCAGCCTAGACAGTATCGGCGATGAGCAGTTCTTC
CDR3aa: CASSLDSIGDEQFF

v_gene: TRBV6-1
abundance: NA
j_gene: TRBJ1-1
d_gene: NA
CDR3nt: TGTGCCAGCAGCGTCCACAGGGCGAACACTGAAGCTTTCTTT
CDR3aa: CASSVHRANTEAFF

v_gene: TRBV25-1
abundance: NA
j_gene: TRBJ2-1
d_gene: TRBD2
CDR3nt: TGTGCCAGCAGTGAAAGGGGACTAGCGGGACGCCCCCAGTTCTTC
CDR3aa: CASSERGLAGRPQFF